This entry lists 27 T cell receptor beta chains sequenced from one sample in a study of CD8+ T cells in alopecia areata. cDNA serving as the sequencing template came from extracted, reverse transcribed RNA. Profiling relied on immunoSEQ multiplex PCR, and the TCRdb table lists in-frame clones only, not all of them. The data show approximately 140,000 clones, with approximately 45% seen just once and about 6.4% held by the top ten. The source material was CD4+ T cells sorted from blood. These receptors were taken from a human donor with alopecia areata.

For this clone: This sample includes further DNA sequences coding for the same CDR3. The rearrangement links TRBV20-1 to TRBJ2-5; D call uncertain. The CDR3 extends over 10 amino acids. CDR1 is DFQATT, CDR2 SNEGSKA, per germline (reference sequence). Trimming took off 6 bases at V and 5 bases at J, with 7 bases between the two ends. The CDR3 sequence: CSAKTETQYF. The CDR3 nucleotides read TGCAGTGCAAAGACGGAGACCCAGTACTTC.

The chain combines TRBV28 with TRBJ1-5; D might be TRBD1 (6 bases). Germline V gene data show CDR1 as MDHEN and CDR2 as SYDVKM. This CDR3 has 13 residues. Trimming pared 5 bases from V and 6 bases from J, leaving 11 bases between. The CDR3 here is CASSKNRAQPQHF. For the CDR3, the DNA is TGTGCCAGCAGTAAGAACAGGGCTCAGCCCCAGCATTTT.

This clone was counted a few times. The V call is TRBV30, the J call TRBJ2-2; D is tentatively TRBD1 or TRBD2 (5 bases each). The length of the CDR3 is 17 residues. Germline V gene lookup returns CDR1 GTSNPN and CDR2 SVGIG (reference sequence). V was trimmed by 3 bases and J by 5 bases, leaving 22 bases between them. As DNA, the CDR3 is TGTGCCTGGAGGGGTCCAAGTCAGGGACCTCGAACCGGGGAGCTGTTTTTT. Translated, it gives CAWRGPSQGPRTGELFF. The variable domain in full, with the rest retrieved from reference TRBV30 and TRBJ2-2, is SQTIHQWPATLVQPVGSPLSLECTVEGTSNPNLYWYRQAAGRGLQLLFYSVGIGQISSEVPQNLSASRPQDRQFILSSKKLLLSDSGFYLCAWRGPSQGPRTGELFFGEGSRLTVL.

This chain uses TRBV9 with TRBJ1-4, with TRBD1 as a possible D gene (6 bases). The CDR3 has 12 residues. V dropped 2 bases and J dropped 8 bases, with 7 bases sitting between them. The germline gives CDR1 SGDLS, CDR2 YYNGEE. The CDR3 here is CASSVQGEKLFF. The CDR3 bases are TGTGCCAGCAGCGTTCAGGGGGAAAAACTGTTTTTT.

The chain has TRBV9 and TRBJ2-1; the D call may be TRBD1 or TRBD2 (5 bases each). CDR1 is SGDLS and CDR2 is YYNGEE in the germline V gene. With 4 bases removed from V and 1 base from J, the gap between germline ends came to 12 bases. CDR3 length: 15 amino acids. CDR3 nucleotides: TGTGCCAGCAGCCGGGGCGGGCCTTCCTACAATGAGCAGTTCTTC. Translation gives CASSRGGPSYNEQFF. The full variable domain, rest sourced from reference TRBV9 and TRBJ2-1, is DSGVTQTPKHLITATGQRVTLRCSPRSGDLSVYWYQQSLDQGLQFLIQYYNGEERAKGNILERFSAQQFPDLHSELNLSSLELGDSALYFCASSRGGPSYNEQFFGPGTRLTVL.

The chain combines TRBV15 with TRBJ2-5, with 9 bases matching TRBD2. Per germline, CDR1 LNHNV and CDR2 YYDKDF (reference sequence). The CDR3 extends over 16 amino acids. V shed 3 bases, J shed 5 bases, and the junction held 10 bases outside the gene matches. This chain's CDR3 is CATSSGTSLPGETQYF. CDR3 DNA sequence: TGTGCCACCAGCAGCGGGACTAGCTTGCCGGGGGAGACCCAGTACTTC.

The chain combines TRBV2 with TRBJ2-4; D possibly corresponds to TRBD2 (7 bases). The ends were cut back, 4 bases at V and 4 bases at J, with 11 bases in the middle. This CDR3 contains 14 residues. From germline, CDR1 is SNHLY and CDR2 FYNNEI. CDR3 protein: CASSVGGRKNIQYF. CDR3 nucleotide sequence: TGTGCCAGCAGTGTGGGGGGGCGTAAAAACATTCAGTACTTC.

This clone was recorded a few times. The CDR3 here is CSVVRWATGELFF. For the CDR3, the DNA is TGCAGCGTTGTGAGGTGGGCCACCGGGGAGCTGTTTTTT. V gene TRBV29-1 combines with J gene TRBJ2-2; D not resolved. Trimming cost V 4 bases and J 4 bases, with 10 bases left between them. The CDR3 has 13 amino acids. The germline gives CDR1 SQVTM, CDR2 ANQGSEA.

This chain links TRBV4-2 with TRBJ2-3; D ambiguous. The ends were cut back, 0 bases at V and 3 bases at J, with 4 bases in the middle. Germline values: CDR1 LGHNA, CDR2 YNFKEQ. The CDR3 is made up of 13 amino acids. The DNA for the CDR3 is TGTGCCAGCAGCCAAGATTATACAGATACGCAGTATTTT. Protein: CASSQDYTDTQYF.

The V call is TRBV30, the J call TRBJ1-1; no definite D call. V was cut by 2 bases and J by 1 base, with 11 bases left in between. CDR1 and CDR2 from the germline V gene are GTSNPN and SVGIG (reference sequence). The CDR3 has 14 amino acids. CDR3 bases: TGTGCCTGGAGTCCACTATCCGGGAACACTGAAGCTTTCTTT. Encoded protein: CAWSPLSGNTEAFF.

This clone was seen only a few times. The chain couples TRBV29-1 to TRBJ1-1; TRBD1 agrees at 9 bases. Germline trimming cut 6 bases from V and 4 bases from J; bases unmatched to any gene: 6. In germline, CDR1 is SQVTM, CDR2 ANQGSEA. This CDR3 is built from 13 residues. CDR3 loop: CSVSQGASTEAFF. For the CDR3, the DNA is TGCAGCGTGTCACAGGGGGCGAGCACTGAAGCTTTCTTT.

CDR3 nucleotides: TGTGCCAGTTTCCTGCGGGACGACCCGGGGGATACGCAGTATTTT. Translation: CASFLRDDPGDTQYF. The J gene is TRBJ2-3, the V gene TRBV28, with D possibly TRBD2 on 6 matching bases. The CDR3 loop spans 15 amino acids. Trimming stripped 9 bases from V and 6 bases from J, with 22 bases between. Germline V gene sequence: CDR1 MDHEN, CDR2 SYDVKM.

As to this clone: Other DNA sequences of this sample code for an identical CDR3. The chain combines TRBV5-1 with TRBJ2-7; unclear D gene. The CDR3 is 13 amino acids. The germline CDR1 and CDR2 sequences are SGHRS and YFSETQ. Trimming took off 0 bases at V and 2 bases at J, with 6 bases between the two ends. The CDR3 DNA sequence: TGCGCCAGCAGCTTGGCGCCGGCCTACGAGCAGTACTTC. Its translation is CASSLAPAYEQYF. The full variable domain, completed using reference TRBV5-1 and TRBJ2-7, is KAGVTQTPRYLIKTRGQQVTLSCSPISGHRSVSWYQQTPGQGLQFLFEYFSETQRNKGNFPGRFSGRQFSNSRSEMNVSTLELGDSALYLCASSLAPAYEQYFGPGTRLTVT.

The genes are TRBV4-1 and TRBJ1-5; 10 bases map to TRBD1. CDR1 and CDR2 from the germline V gene are MGHRA and YSYEKL. The CDR3 runs 16 residues. V lost 0 bases and J lost 6; bases outside the gene matches: 5. The CDR3 sequence is CASSQDWDRGLQPQHF. CDR3 in DNA: TGCGCCAGCAGCCAAGATTGGGACAGGGGTCTTCAGCCCCAGCATTTT.

The table lists this clone with a few counts. The genes are TRBV5-1 and TRBJ2-2, with no clear D. The CDR3 length is 13 residues. Trimming removed 4 bases at V and 6 bases at J, with 10 bases between. Germline CDR1 reads SGHRS; CDR2 reads YFSETQ. The CDR3 loop reads CASSPREAGELFF. The CDR3 DNA follows: TGCGCCAGCAGCCCCCGCGAGGCCGGGGAGCTGTTTTTT.

The chain couples TRBV27 to TRBJ2-7; the match to TRBD2 covers 9 bases. V shed 3 bases, J shed 6 bases, and the junction held 6 bases outside the gene matches. The germline gives CDR1 MNHEY, CDR2 SMNVEV (reference sequence). The CDR3 loop spans 14 amino acids. The CDR3: CASSFFAGGSEQYF. CDR3 bases: TGTGCCAGCAGTTTTTTTGCGGGAGGGTCCGAGCAGTACTTC.

The rearrangement joins TRBV9 to TRBJ2-7, with D perhaps TRBD2 (5 bases). CDR3 length: 15 residues. Germline CDR1 SGDLS, CDR2 YYNGEE. The ends were cut back, 3 bases at V and 5 bases at J, with 18 bases in the middle. In nucleotides, the CDR3 is TGTGCCAGCAGCGACGGGCCCGGCCGGGATGACGAGCAGTACTTC. It codes for CASSDGPGRDDEQYF.

The chain joins TRBV15 to TRBJ2-3, with 7 bases that match TRBD1. Germline V gene data show CDR1 as LNHNV and CDR2 as YYDKDF (reference sequence). With 8 bases clipped from V and 2 bases from J, the junction kept 4 bases outside the gene matches. This CDR3 has 13 residues. CDR3 sequence: CATQRGPTDTQYF. The CDR3 nucleotides read TGTGCCACCCAGAGGGGGCCCACAGATACGCAGTATTTT.

This clone was counted between two and nine times. The chain recombines TRBV5-1 with TRBJ1-5; 8 nucleotides match TRBD1. The V gene's germline CDR1 is SGHRS and CDR2 YFSETQ. With 4 bases clipped from V and 3 bases from J, the junction kept 6 bases outside the gene matches. This CDR3 spans 15 amino acids. The CDR3 loop reads CASSLDRGVNQPQHF. CDR3 in DNA: TGCGCCAGCAGCCTAGACAGGGGTGTCAATCAGCCCCAGCATTTT.

A few counts support this clone. The chain employs TRBV6-5 and TRBJ2-7, with D possibly being TRBD1 or TRBD2 (6 bases each). Trimming left V 6 bases short and J 6 bases short, with 15 bases between. The length of the CDR3 is 13 residues. The germline V gene encodes CDR1 MNHEY and CDR2 SVGAGI. The CDR3 reads CASSQGGLGEQYF. The CDR3 DNA follows: TGTGCCAGCAGCCAAGGGGGACTTGGCGAGCAGTACTTC.

This clone was observed a single time. This chain uses TRBV29-1 with TRBJ2-1, with 12 positions matching TRBD2. Germline CDR1 reads SQVTM; CDR2 reads ANQGSEA. With V trimmed by 6 bases and J by 6 bases, 6 bases remained unmatched. The CDR3 is 14 amino acids. The CDR3 region has the DNA TGCAGCGTCGCGGGACTAGCGGGTGGCAATGAGCAGTTCTTC. It is translated as CSVAGLAGGNEQFF.

The genes are TRBV7-9 and TRBJ1-1, with D unresolved. CDR1 and CDR2 from the germline V gene are SEHNR and FQNEAQ (reference sequence). The V gene lost 5 bases and the J gene lost 0 bases, with 10 bases spanning the gap. The CDR3 runs to 14 residues. The chain's CDR3 is CASSATPMNTEAFF. CDR3 DNA: TGTGCCAGCAGCGCAACCCCCATGAACACTGAAGCTTTCTTT.

The chain joins TRBV27 to TRBJ1-4; tentative D call: TRBD1 (6 bases). V lost 5 bases to trimming and J lost 8 bases, with 12 bases between them. CDR1 MNHEY and CDR2 SMNVEV come from the germline V gene (reference sequence). This CDR3 has 13 residues. The CDR3 loop reads CASSTTTGEKLFF. The DNA for the CDR3 is TGTGCCAGCAGTACAACCACAGGGGAAAAACTGTTTTTT.

The rearrangement links TRBV30 to TRBJ1-1, with D tentatively TRBD1 (6 bases). V was cut by 4 bases and J by 0 bases, with 15 bases left in between. Germline V gene data show CDR1 as GTSNPN and CDR2 as SVGIG (reference sequence). The CDR3 has 15 amino acids. Written as DNA, the CDR3 is TGTGCCTGGACTAACCCGGGACACATGAACACTGAAGCTTTCTTT. Translated: CAWTNPGHMNTEAFF.

The rearrangement joins TRBV9 to TRBJ2-7; 8 bases agree with TRBD2. From germline, CDR1 is SGDLS and CDR2 YYNGEE. With 4 bases clipped from V and 2 bases from J, the junction kept 2 bases outside the gene matches. There are 13 residues in the CDR3. In DNA form, the CDR3 reads TGTGCCAGCAGCACTAGCGGAGCCTACGAGCAGTACTTC. Encoded protein: CASSTSGAYEQYF.

This chain links TRBV5-1 with TRBJ2-1; D call uncertain. The CDR3 extends over 15 amino acids. Per germline, CDR1 SGHRS and CDR2 YFSETQ. V was cut by 6 bases and J by 6 bases, with 19 bases left in between. The CDR3 protein is CASTLRPEKGNEQFF. The CDR3 nucleotides are TGCGCCAGCACCTTACGGCCTGAAAAGGGCAATGAGCAGTTCTTC.

The rearrangement joins TRBV10-3 to TRBJ2-3; D gene ambiguous. Germline loops: CDR1 ENHRY, CDR2 SYGVKD. The CDR3 is 13 amino acids. Trimming cost V 4 bases and J 1 base, with 6 bases left between them. CDR3 nucleotides: TGTGCCATCAGTGTGCGTGGCACAGATACGCAGTATTTT. It codes for CAISVRGTDTQYF.